Shown below are 15 T cell receptor beta chains from a single sample sequenced in a study of blood T cell repertoires in COVID-19. TCRdb keeps only in-frame clones here, not all; method: immunoSEQ multiplex PCR. The data show 150,000 to 200,000 clones, around 89% seen once. Source material: peripheral blood. The receptors shown here come from a middle-aged man with active or convalescent COVID-19.

This clone came up once. This chain uses TRBV24-1 with TRBJ2-1, with 9 bases identical to TRBD1. J was trimmed by 7 bases and V by 1 base; bases with no gene match: 7. Germline V CDR1 and CDR2: KGHDR, SFDVKD. The CDR3 spans 16 residues. In DNA form, the CDR3 reads TGTGCCACCAGTGATTTCTCCGGGACAGGGAGGAATGAGCAGTTCTTC. It specifies CATSDFSGTGRNEQFF.

This chain connects TRBV5-5 to TRBJ2-3; D possibly corresponds to TRBD2 (6 bases). The V gene's germline CDR1 is SGHKS and CDR2 YYEKEE (reference sequence). The CDR3 is 16 amino acids. With 4 bases removed from V and 5 bases from J, the gap between germline ends came to 20 bases. The CDR3 DNA sequence: TGTGCCAGCAGCGCCGTCAATGGCGGAGCGGGAGATACGCAGTATTTT. It yields the protein CASSAVNGGAGDTQYF. Full variable domain (missing parts from reference TRBV5-5 and TRBJ2-3): DAGVTQSPTHLIKTRGQQVTLRCSPISGHKSVSWYQQVLGQGPQFIFQYYEKEERGRGNFPDRFSARQFPNYSSELNVNALLLGDSALYLCASSAVNGGAGDTQYFGPGTRLTVL.

This clone was seen only once. The genes are TRBV28 and TRBJ2-7, with 7 bases aligning to TRBD1. The CDR3 is 14 amino acids. From germline, CDR1 is MDHEN and CDR2 SYDVKM. With V trimmed by 3 bases and J by 2 bases, 4 bases remained unmatched. CDR3 protein: CASSFFQGAYEQYF. CDR3 sequence (DNA): TGTGCCAGCAGTTTCTTCCAGGGGGCCTACGAGCAGTACTTC.

The sample holds one count of this clone. The chain combines TRBV3-1 (or the pseudogene TRBV3-2) with TRBJ2-7, with 9 bases matching TRBD2. Germline CDR1 is LGHDT and CDR2 is YNNKEL (reference sequence). The CDR3 length is 14 residues. The junction had 1 base not matched to a gene; V was cut back by 4 bases and J by 0 bases. CDR3 protein: CASSLSGSSYEQYF. In DNA, the CDR3 is TGTGCCAGCAGCCTTAGCGGGAGCTCCTACGAGCAGTACTTC.

The chain recombines TRBV14 with TRBJ2-3; 10 bases are shared with TRBD2. The V gene's germline CDR1 is SGHDN and CDR2 FVKESK. The trim removed 4 bases at V and 11 bases at J, leaving 3 bases unmatched. The CDR3 contains 12 residues. The CDR3 reads CASSPTSGVQYF. The CDR3 DNA follows: TGTGCCAGCAGCCCCACTAGCGGGGTGCAGTATTTT.

This clone occurred a few times. The chain uses TRBV7-9 and TRBJ1-2; 8 bases align to TRBD1. The germline CDR1 and CDR2 sequences are SEHNR and FQNEAQ (reference sequence). With V trimmed by 1 base and J by 7 bases, 8 bases remained unmatched. The CDR3 is made up of 15 amino acids. The DNA for the CDR3 is TGTGCCAGCAGCTTAGGGCAGGGGGCTGAGGTTGGCTACACCTTC. Protein product: CASSLGQGAEVGYTF.

The chain uses TRBV28 and TRBJ1-1, with TRBD1 as a possible D gene (6 bases). The germline CDR1 and CDR2 sequences are MDHEN and SYDVKM. V dropped 4 bases and J dropped 4 bases, with 19 bases sitting between them. The CDR3 is made up of 16 amino acids. The CDR3 region is CASSSPGVGAVTEAFF. The CDR3 bases are TGTGCCAGCAGTTCACCCGGAGTGGGGGCGGTCACTGAAGCTTTCTTT.

This clone was seen just once. The chain recombines TRBV24-1 with TRBJ2-1; weak D call: TRBD2 (7 bases). Germline values: CDR1 KGHDR, CDR2 SFDVKD. This CDR3 is 14 amino acids long. Trimming shortened V by 3 bases and J by 8 bases, and 13 bases separated the two germline ends. The CDR3 nucleotides are TGTGCCACCAGTGATGGGGGGGCTGAACATGAGCAGTTCTTC. It specifies CATSDGGAEHEQFF.

The table lists this clone with a count of one. V and J are TRBV19 and TRBJ1-4, with D possibly being TRBD1 (5 bases). The V end was cut by 6 bases, the J end by 4 bases, with 15 bases between. CDR3 length equals 15 residues. CDR1 is LNHDA and CDR2 is SQIVND in the germline V gene (reference sequence). The CDR3 sequence: CASSGLSRGNEKLFF. DNA of the CDR3: TGTGCCAGTAGCGGCCTCAGTAGGGGTAATGAAAAACTGTTTTTT.

This chain uses TRBV5-6 with TRBJ2-1; 7 nucleotides agree with TRBD2. Germline V gene lookup returns CDR1 SGHDT and CDR2 YYEEEE. This CDR3 contains 12 residues. The J segment lost 10 bases and the V segment lost 2 bases, leaving 3 bases of the junction unmatched. The CDR3 sequence is CASSFQGGEQFF. CDR3 nucleotides: TGTGCCAGCAGCTTCCAGGGAGGGGAGCAGTTCTTC. Combining the CDR3 with reference TRBV5-6 and TRBJ2-1 gives the whole variable domain DAGVTQSPTHLIKTRGQQVTLRCSPKSGHDTVSWYQQALGQGPQFIFQYYEEEERQRGNFPDRFSGHQFPNYSSELNVNALLLGDSALYLCASSFQGGEQFFGPGTRLTVL.

The rearrangement uses TRBV25-1 and TRBJ1-5; 7 bases are a match to TRBD1. Germline V gene sequence: CDR1 MGHDK, CDR2 SYGVNS. V lost 3 bases and J lost 7; bases outside the gene matches: 18. The CDR3 runs 18 residues. This chain's CDR3 is CASSDPIGSTGVSQPQHF. The CDR3 DNA is TGTGCCAGCAGTGACCCAATAGGTAGCACAGGGGTGAGCCAGCCCCAGCATTTT.

In DNA, the CDR3 is TGCGCCAGCAGCCAAGTGGGGCAGCAAGAGACCCAGTACTTC. It specifies CASSQVGQQETQYF. The V gene is TRBV4-1, the J gene TRBJ2-5, with D perhaps matching TRBD1 (5 bases). Trimming left V 1 base short and J 2 bases short, with 8 bases between. Germline-derived CDR1 and CDR2 are MGHRA and YSYEKL. CDR3 length equals 14 residues.

The chain joins TRBV4-1 to TRBJ1-6; D remains unclear. The V end lost 0 bases, the J end lost 11 bases, and 11 bases lay between the germline ends. This CDR3 has 14 residues. The germline CDR1 and CDR2 sequences are MGHRA and YSYEKL. CDR3 residues: CASSQDTGLAPLHF. The CDR3 region has the DNA TGCGCCAGCAGCCAAGATACGGGATTGGCACCCCTCCACTTT.

The chain is built from TRBV5-4 and TRBJ2-3, with a tentative D call TRBD2 (6 bases). Trimming shortened V by 0 bases and J by 5 bases, and 16 bases separated the two germline ends. This CDR3 is built from 16 residues. Germline V gene lookup returns CDR1 SGHNT and CDR2 YYREEE (reference sequence). The CDR3 bases are TGTGCCAGCAGCTTGGGGGCGGGCGGGAAAGTAGATACGCAGTATTTT. The encoded protein is CASSLGAGGKVDTQYF. Full variable domain (rest looked up from reference TRBV5-4 and TRBJ2-3): ETGVTQSPTHLIKTRGQQVTLRCSSQSGHNTVSWYQQALGQGPQFIFQYYREEENGRGNFPPRFSGLQFPNYSSELNVNALELDDSALYLCASSLGAGGKVDTQYFGPGTRLTVL.

This clone was found a few times. V and J are TRBV6-1 and TRBJ2-7; TRBD1 matches at 11 bases. The CDR3 extends over 15 amino acids. V was pared by 3 bases and J by 2 bases, with 3 bases of the junction left unmatched. Germline V gives CDR1 MNHNS, CDR2 SASEGT. The CDR3 DNA reads TGTGCCAGCAGTGACCCGGGACAGGGGGCCTACGAGCAGTACTTC. Amino acid sequence: CASSDPGQGAYEQYF.